Presented here are 20 T cell receptor beta chains from one specimen sequenced in a study of T cell changes during pregnancy in multiple sclerosis. Some clones are missing from TCRdb's copy, which holds only in-frame ones; the method was immunoSEQ multiplex PCR. Of approximately 52,000 clones in the sample, around 92% were seen once. The sequencing used CD4+ T cells from peripheral blood mononuclear cells, collected in the third trimester of pregnancy. These receptors were obtained from a female donor with multiple sclerosis, enrolled in a pregnancy study.

CDR3 nucleotide sequence: TGCGCCAGCAGCACGGACATCTCCTACGAGCAGTACTTC. As protein: CASSTDISYEQYF. The chain employs TRBV5-1 and TRBJ2-7; a weak D match, TRBD1 (5 bases). V was trimmed by 4 bases and J by 0 bases, leaving 8 bases between them. This CDR3 region has 13 residues. Per germline, CDR1 SGHRS and CDR2 YFSETQ.

This chain connects TRBV6-1 to TRBJ2-7; TRBD1 matches 9 bases. Per the germline V gene, CDR1 is MNHNS and CDR2 is SASEGT. V was clipped by 8 bases and J by 4 bases; unmatched bases: 9. The CDR3 sequence is 14 residues long. The CDR3 nucleotides read TGTGCCAGCTGGGGAGGGACAGGGCCGTACGAGCAGTACTTC. This sequence encodes CASWGGTGPYEQYF.

This clone was counted only a few times. V usage is TRBV5-6 and J usage is TRBJ1-1; tentative D call: TRBD1 (5 bases). Germline V gives CDR1 SGHDT, CDR2 YYEEEE. The V gene lost 5 bases and the J gene lost 1 base, with 21 bases spanning the gap. CDR3 length equals 17 residues. The CDR3: CASSSGELRRANTEAFF. DNA of the CDR3: TGTGCCAGCAGTTCGGGGGAGTTGCGTCGAGCGAACACTGAAGCTTTCTTT.

This chain uses TRBV19 with TRBJ1-3; 7 bases agree with TRBD1. CDR3 length equals 16 residues. Germline assignment: CDR1 LNHDA and CDR2 SQIVND (reference sequence). V was clipped by 4 bases and J by 0 bases; unmatched bases: 6. The CDR3 nucleotides are TGTGCCAGTAGTACTCTACAGGGGCCCTCTGGAAACACCATATATTTT. Amino acids: CASSTLQGPSGNTIYF.

The chain has TRBV30 and TRBJ2-1; 9 bases align to TRBD1. The CDR3 contains 15 residues. The junction had 7 bases not matched to a gene; V was cut back by 2 bases and J by 5 bases. CDR1 and CDR2 from the germline V gene are GTSNPN and SVGIG (reference sequence). The CDR3 reads CAWSLPGTGNNEQFF. The CDR3 DNA is TGTGCCTGGAGTCTCCCCGGGACAGGGAACAATGAGCAGTTCTTC. Together with reference TRBV30 and TRBJ2-1, the CDR3 gives the full variable domain: SQTIHQWPATLVQPVGSPLSLECTVEGTSNPNLYWYRQAAGRGLQLLFYSVGIGQISSEVPQNLSASRPQDRQFILSSKKLLLSDSGFYLCAWSLPGTGNNEQFFGPGTRLTVL.

The V call is TRBV9, the J call TRBJ1-2; no reliable D call. V lost 2 bases to trimming and J lost 7 bases, with 12 bases between them. The germline CDR1 and CDR2 sequences are SGDLS and YYNGEE. The CDR3 has 13 residues. CDR3 nucleotide sequence: TGTGCCAGCAGCGTGAGAGGTCGAGGTGGCTACACCTTC. It is translated as CASSVRGRGGYTF.

This clone was observed a single time. This sequence joins TRBV19 and TRBJ1-1, with a tentative D call TRBD1 (5 bases). The CDR3 spans 14 residues. The V end was cut by 6 bases, the J end by 1 base, with 12 bases between. Germline lookup yields CDR1 LNHDA and CDR2 SQIVND (reference sequence). This chain's CDR3 is CASSRDRPNTEAFF. As DNA, the CDR3 is TGTGCCAGTAGCCGAGACAGACCGAACACTGAAGCTTTCTTT.

The chain has TRBV6-6 and TRBJ2-7, with a possible D match to TRBD1 (6 bases). Germline-derived CDR1 and CDR2 are MNHNY and SVGAGI (reference sequence). V was trimmed by 4 bases and J by 2 bases, leaving 9 bases between them. This CDR3 is 13 amino acids long. The CDR3: CASSSGQPYEQYF. The CDR3 region has the DNA TGTGCCAGCAGTTCCGGACAGCCCTACGAGCAGTACTTC.

The chain is built from TRBV27 and TRBJ2-7, with 12 bases matching TRBD2. Germline V gene lookup returns CDR1 MNHEY and CDR2 SMNVEV (reference sequence). The CDR3 sequence is 14 residues long. V shed 7 bases, J shed 1 base, and the junction held 2 bases outside the gene matches. In DNA form, the CDR3 reads TGTGCCAGCAAAACTAGCGGGGGGTCCTACGAGCAGTACTTC. Its translation is CASKTSGGSYEQYF.

The chain links TRBV5-4 to TRBJ1-5, with 9 bases that match TRBD1. CDR3 length equals 15 residues. V lost 4 bases and J lost 5; bases outside the gene matches: 7. The germline V gene encodes CDR1 SGHNT and CDR2 YYREEE (reference sequence). CDR3 region: CASSTGTGRDQPQHF. In DNA form, the CDR3 reads TGTGCCAGCAGCACCGGGACAGGGCGAGATCAGCCCCAGCATTTT.

This sequence joins TRBV15 and TRBJ2-4; D is unclear. CDR3 size: 14 residues. Germline V gives CDR1 LNHNV, CDR2 YYDKDF (reference sequence). Trimming pared 4 bases from V and 3 bases from J, leaving 10 bases between. CDR3 sequence: CATSIMGYKNIQYF. DNA for the CDR3: TGTGCCACCAGCATCATGGGCTACAAAAACATTCAGTACTTC.

The CDR3 reads CASSLPRSSYNEQFF. The CDR3 DNA reads as TGCGCCAGCAGCTTACCAAGGAGCTCCTACAATGAGCAGTTCTTC. V gene TRBV5-1 combines with J gene TRBJ2-1, with D unclear. V dropped 2 bases and J dropped 0 bases, with 9 bases sitting between them. The CDR3 has 15 amino acids. Germline V gene data show CDR1 as SGHRS and CDR2 as YFSETQ.

This clone was counted between two and nine times. The chain links TRBV5-4 to TRBJ1-1; D uncertain. Germline V CDR1 and CDR2: SGHNT, YYREEE (reference sequence). The germline V and J ends were trimmed by 4 bases and 6 bases, with 16 bases remaining between them. The CDR3 runs to 14 residues. CDR3 loop: CASSPVREGAEAFF. CDR3 in DNA: TGTGCCAGCAGCCCGGTACGGGAGGGCGCTGAAGCTTTCTTT.

The chain links TRBV5-4 to TRBJ1-1; D gene uncertain. This CDR3 has 14 residues. Per the germline V gene, CDR1 is SGHNT and CDR2 is YYREEE (reference sequence). V was pared by 1 base and J by 5 bases, with 12 bases between. The chain's CDR3 is CASSLNPAGTEAFF. As DNA, the CDR3 is TGTGCCAGCAGCTTGAACCCGGCGGGGACTGAAGCTTTCTTT.

J is TRBJ1-3 and V is TRBV19, with 7 bases lining up with TRBD1. The CDR3 totals 15 residues. Germline CDR1 reads LNHDA; CDR2 reads SQIVND (reference sequence). The trim removed 8 bases at V and 0 bases at J, leaving 7 bases unmatched. CDR3 DNA: TGTGCCAGTCGGGGACAGCCTTTCTCTGGAAACACCATATATTTT. Protein product: CASRGQPFSGNTIYF.

The chain recombines TRBV13 with TRBJ2-2; TRBD2 is a possible D gene (5 bases). This CDR3 comprises 15 residues. Germline V gene data show CDR1 as PRHDT and CDR2 as FYEKMQ (reference sequence). With 4 bases removed from V and 6 bases from J, the gap between germline ends came to 15 bases. The CDR3 spells CASSSRESHAGELFF. The CDR3 DNA follows: TGTGCCAGCAGCTCCCGGGAATCCCACGCCGGGGAGCTGTTTTTT.

This clone has a single count. The genes are TRBV18 and TRBJ1-1; D call uncertain. The V gene lost 1 base and the J gene lost 0 bases, with 3 bases spanning the gap. The CDR3 length is 13 residues. Germline values: CDR1 KGHSH, CDR2 LQKENI. The CDR3 protein is CASSPQLNTEAFF. CDR3 nucleotide sequence: TGTGCCAGCTCACCACAGCTGAACACTGAAGCTTTCTTT.

The V gene is TRBV11-3, the J gene TRBJ2-3; D not resolved. The germline V gene encodes CDR1 SGHNT and CDR2 YENEEA. The CDR3 consists of 14 residues. The germline V and J ends were trimmed by 2 bases and 2 bases, with 8 bases remaining between them. CDR3 residues: CASSLSRNTDTQYF. Written as DNA, the CDR3 is TGTGCCAGCAGCTTATCCAGGAACACAGATACGCAGTATTTT.

The V and J genes are TRBV5-1 and TRBJ2-5, with TRBD1 as a possible D gene (5 bases). The CDR3 covers 14 residues. Germline CDR1 is SGHRS and CDR2 is YFSETQ. The germline V and J ends were trimmed by 0 bases and 2 bases, with 8 bases remaining between them. In nucleotides, the CDR3 is TGCGCCAGCAGCTTGGGACAGACGCAAGAGACCCAGTACTTC. Translating it yields CASSLGQTQETQYF.

V is TRBV7-3 and J is TRBJ2-2; D perhaps matches TRBD1 (6 bases). Germline loops: CDR1 SGHTA, CDR2 FQGTGA. Trimming pared 1 base from V and 0 bases from J, leaving 9 bases between. The CDR3 has 16 amino acids. CDR3 sequence: CASSLSRTANTGELFF. For the CDR3, the DNA is TGTGCCAGCAGCTTAAGTCGGACAGCGAACACCGGGGAGCTGTTTTTT.